This entry concerns a single T cell receptor (beta chain). The target antigen is unknown. The V gene's germline CDR1 is SGHRS and CDR2 YFSETQ. The CDR3 is 12 amino acids. V was shortened by 3 bases and J by 6 bases, with 10 bases between the two germline ends. This record belongs to a study of T cell responses to AZD1222 COVID-19 vaccine. About the study: Combined were second doses at about 4 or about 12 weeks.

Findings and caveats of the study: Seropositivity was recorded at baseline in only a handful of AZD1222 recipients. Clonal diversity may have been underestimated in mostly white British donors. Unmutated variant regions reportedly attract nearly half of all spike-specific TCRs.

TCRdb's copy holds only in-frame clones and misses some; the assay was immunoSEQ multiplex PCR. The data hold 95,000 to 150,000 clones, with around 85% observed a single time. The specimen comprised peripheral blood, sampled on day 0 of AZD1222 vaccination. This TCR was sampled from an adult in good health. The chain joins TRBV5-1 to TRBJ2-7; no clear D gene. CDR3 bases: TGCGCCAGCAGCTCAGAGCACTCCGAGCAGTACTTC. Translating gives CASSSEHSEQYF.